A single sample gave rise to the 25 T cell receptor beta chains below, sequenced in a study of beta chain features in type 1 diabetes. All of the isolated RNA was reverse transcribed, so expressed TCRB transcripts were sequenced. Only in-frame clones appear in the TCRdb table, and some are missing; sequencing was by immunoSEQ multiplex PCR. The repertoire has 120,000 to 150,000 clones, around 51% of them found once; the top ten carry roughly 0.42%. Material for sequencing was Tregs from blood. All receptors come from a young man in good health.

This clone was seen just once. The chain links TRBV7-9 to TRBJ2-2; the match to TRBD1 covers 9 bases. This CDR3 spans 15 amino acids. Germline CDR1 reads SEHNR; CDR2 reads FQNEAQ (reference sequence). V shed 5 bases and J 7 bases; nucleotides not matched to a gene: 8. CDR3 nucleotides: TGTGCCAGCAGCCGTGGGACAGGGTTTGACGGGGAGCTGTTTTTT. Its protein is CASSRGTGFDGELFF.

The chain uses TRBV28 and TRBJ2-2, with 12 bases that match TRBD1. Trimming cost V 4 bases and J 4 bases; bases outside gene matches: 4. The CDR3 runs 16 residues. Germline-derived CDR1 and CDR2 are MDHEN and SYDVKM. The CDR3 DNA sequence: TGTGCCAGCAGTTCTGGGACAGGGGGCATCACCGGGGAGCTGTTTTTT. Translation: CASSSGTGGITGELFF.

The chain carries TRBV4-2 and TRBJ2-7, with TRBD1 as a possible D gene (6 bases). Trimming shortened V by 1 base and J by 7 bases, and 14 bases separated the two germline ends. Germline CDR1 and CDR2: LGHNA and YNFKEQ. The CDR3 sequence is 14 residues long. The DNA of the CDR3 is TGTGCCAGCAGCCAAGCCTACAGGGTTAAGGAGCAGTACTTC. Its translation is CASSQAYRVKEQYF.

This sequence joins TRBV2 and TRBJ1-2; weak D call: TRBD1 (5 bases). Germline values: CDR1 SNHLY, CDR2 FYNNEI. V gave up 3 bases and J gave up 4 bases, with 12 bases separating them. CDR3 length: 14 amino acids. For the CDR3, the DNA is TGTGCCAGCAGTGATGTCGGGCAGGGCTATGGCTACACCTTC. Translation: CASSDVGQGYGYTF.

In the case of this clone: Other DNA sequences of this sample code for an identical CDR3. The V and J genes are TRBV28 and TRBJ1-1; D not certain. CDR1 is MDHEN, CDR2 SYDVKM, per germline. The V end lost 1 base, the J end lost 5 bases, and 5 bases lay between the germline ends. The CDR3 loop spans 12 amino acids. The CDR3 spells CASSLSYTEAFF. The CDR3 bases are TGTGCCAGCAGTTTATCGTATACTGAAGCTTTCTTT.

V and J are TRBV10-3 and TRBJ1-5; 9 bases fit TRBD1. From germline, CDR1 is ENHRY and CDR2 SYGVKD. J lost 7 bases, V lost 6 bases, and 7 bases had no gene match. The CDR3 spans 14 residues. CDR3 sequence (DNA): TGTGCCATCAGCGGTGGGACAGGGTTACAGCCCCAGCATTTT. It translates to CAISGGTGLQPQHF.

The chain joins TRBV30 to TRBJ1-2; no firm D call. CDR1 and CDR2 from the germline V gene are GTSNPN and SVGIG (reference sequence). Trimming pared 0 bases from V and 5 bases from J, leaving 7 bases between. The CDR3 covers 12 residues. This CDR3 is CAWSVSGYGYTF. In DNA form, the CDR3 reads TGTGCCTGGAGTGTCTCGGGATATGGCTACACCTTC.

This clone turned up a few times. The CDR3 DNA reads TGTGCCAGCAGCTTACATCGAGTCCAAGAGACCCAGTACTTC. This translates into CASSLHRVQETQYF. The gene calls are TRBV7-2 and TRBJ2-5; D is ambiguous. This CDR3 comprises 14 residues. Germline CDR1 is SGHTA and CDR2 is FQGNSA. Deletions cut 2 bases from V and 1 base from J, with 8 bases between.

The chain couples TRBV2 to TRBJ2-3; D gene ambiguous. Trimming removed 8 bases at V and 2 bases at J, with 8 bases between. Germline CDR1 reads SNHLY; CDR2 reads FYNNEI. CDR3 length equals 12 residues. For the CDR3, the DNA is TGTGCCAGCCACACGTTCACAGATACGCAGTATTTT. It translates to CASHTFTDTQYF. Together with reference TRBV2 and TRBJ2-3, the CDR3 gives the full variable domain: EPEVTQTPSHQVTQMGQEVILRCVPISNHLYFYWYRQILGQKVEFLVSFYNNEISEKSEIFDDQFSVERPDGSNFTLKIRSTKLEDSAMYFCASHTFTDTQYFGPGTRLTVL.

This chain connects TRBV5-1 to TRBJ2-2; unclear D gene. The CDR3 loop spans 12 amino acids. The germline V gene has CDR1 SGHRS and CDR2 YFSETQ. Trimming removed 2 bases at V and 7 bases at J, with 6 bases between. CDR3 in amino acids: CASSFLGGELFF. In DNA, the CDR3 is TGCGCCAGCAGCTTTCTAGGCGGGGAGCTGTTTTTT.

The chain couples TRBV9 to TRBJ2-7, with TRBD2 identical over 9 bases. This CDR3 has 12 residues. Germline V gene lookup returns CDR1 SGDLS and CDR2 YYNGEE. The V segment lost 7 bases and the J segment 9 bases; nucleotides outside the gene matches: 8. CDR3 region: CASLAGSPGQYF. The CDR3 DNA sequence: TGTGCCAGCCTAGCGGGGAGCCCCGGGCAGTACTTC.

The chain links TRBV5-4 to TRBJ2-2, with 14 nucleotides matching TRBD2. The V segment lost 5 bases and the J segment 5 bases; nucleotides outside the gene matches: 8. The CDR3 sequence is 17 residues long. Germline V gives CDR1 SGHNT, CDR2 YYREEE (reference sequence). The CDR3 DNA sequence: TGTGCCAGCAGGGAGACTAGCGGGAGGGCCAATACCGGGGAGCTGTTTTTT. Translation gives CASRETSGRANTGELFF.

This clone was found a few times. The rearrangement joins TRBV7-2 to TRBJ2-3, with TRBD2 matching over 12 bases. V lost 4 bases, J lost 14 bases, and 4 bases stayed unmatched. In germline, CDR1 is SGHTA, CDR2 FQGNSA. This CDR3 is 12 amino acids long. The CDR3 DNA is TGTGCCAGCAGCTCGCCGGGACTAGCGGGGTATTTT. Its protein is CASSSPGLAGYF.

In this sample, this clone turned up a few times. The V call is TRBV30, the J call TRBJ1-1; D possibly corresponds to TRBD1 (5 bases). The CDR3 loop spans 17 amino acids. Germline CDR1 is GTSNPN and CDR2 is SVGIG (reference sequence). V shed 0 bases and J shed 4 bases, with 21 bases lying between them. CDR3 in amino acids: CAWSVSLVDSVSTEAFF. Written as DNA, the CDR3 is TGTGCCTGGAGTGTATCTTTAGTCGACAGTGTGAGCACTGAAGCTTTCTTT.

This clone was observed a few times. The gene calls are TRBV30 and TRBJ2-5; 12 nucleotides match TRBD1. CDR1 is GTSNPN and CDR2 is SVGIG in the germline V gene (reference sequence). The CDR3 loop spans 15 amino acids. Trimming removed 3 bases from V and 1 base from J; junction bases left unmatched: 3. CDR3 in amino acids: CAWRGQGAGQETQYF. The CDR3 DNA reads as TGTGCCTGGAGGGGACAGGGGGCCGGCCAAGAGACCCAGTACTTC.

The chain carries TRBV28 and TRBJ1-5; D not resolved. This CDR3 spans 12 amino acids. Looked up from germline, CDR1 is MDHEN and CDR2 is SYDVKM. V lost 7 bases and J 5 bases, leaving 9 bases between the germline ends. CDR3 amino acids: CASTTGHQPQHF. CDR3 bases: TGTGCCAGCACCACTGGGCATCAGCCCCAGCATTTT.

The chain has TRBV27 and TRBJ2-3; D unclear. Trimming removed 6 bases at V and 5 bases at J, with 15 bases between. The CDR3 spans 14 residues. The germline V gene has CDR1 MNHEY and CDR2 SMNVEV (reference sequence). DNA for the CDR3: TGTGCCAGCAGATCTCTACAGTGGGTAGATACGCAGTATTTT. This codes for CASRSLQWVDTQYF.

The chain is built from TRBV4-3 and TRBJ2-5, with TRBD1 identical over 8 bases. Trimming cost V 1 base and J 2 bases; bases outside gene matches: 3. Per germline, CDR1 LGHNA and CDR2 YSLEER. CDR3 length: 15 residues. CDR3 bases: TGCGCCAGCAGCCAAGTAGGGACAGGACAAGAGACCCAGTACTTC. Encoded protein: CASSQVGTGQETQYF.

The gene calls are TRBV4-3 and TRBJ2-3; 10 bases map to TRBD1. The germline gives CDR1 LGHNA, CDR2 YSLEER. With V trimmed by 3 bases and J by 4 bases, 10 bases remained unmatched. The CDR3 totals 17 residues. The CDR3 spells CASSQGPGTGDADTQYF. For the CDR3, the DNA is TGCGCCAGCAGCCAGGGACCCGGGACAGGGGATGCAGATACGCAGTATTTT.

This clone was seen only a few times. The V gene is TRBV29-1, the J gene TRBJ2-5; D is possibly TRBD2 (5 bases). There are 13 residues in the CDR3. Trimming left V 4 bases short and J 2 bases short, with 11 bases between. The V gene's germline CDR1 is SQVTM and CDR2 ANQGSEA. In DNA, the CDR3 is TGCAGCGTTGTTCGGAGGAGACAAGAGACCCAGTACTTC. Translating it yields CSVVRRRQETQYF.

This chain uses TRBV19 with TRBJ2-7; D is unresolved. V gave up 5 bases and J gave up 2 bases, with 10 bases separating them. The CDR3 covers 13 residues. CDR1 and CDR2 from the germline V gene are LNHDA and SQIVND (reference sequence). The DNA of the CDR3 is TGTGCCAGTAGTGTGACTGGTACCTACGAGCAGTACTTC. This gives the protein CASSVTGTYEQYF.

The rearrangement links TRBV28 to TRBJ2-3, with 7 bases fitting TRBD1. Germline V gene lookup returns CDR1 MDHEN and CDR2 SYDVKM. The CDR3 totals 16 residues. V lost 2 bases and J lost 4; bases outside the gene matches: 9. The CDR3 sequence: CASSLRWAGGSDTQYF. CDR3 in DNA: TGTGCCAGCAGTTTAAGATGGGCAGGGGGTTCAGATACGCAGTATTTT.

J is TRBJ1-2 and V is TRBV2; no reliable D call. CDR1 and CDR2 (germline): SNHLY, FYNNEI. V was shortened by 11 bases and J by 8 bases, with 21 bases between the two germline ends. The CDR3 sequence is 13 residues long. The CDR3 coding sequence is TGTGCCGGCACCTTCCGGGCCCCGGGAGGCTACACCTTC. This encodes CAGTFRAPGGYTF.

J is TRBJ2-3 and V is TRBV5-4, with a possible D match to TRBD2 (6 bases). This CDR3 contains 14 residues. V was trimmed by 4 bases and J by 5 bases, leaving 14 bases between them. Germline-derived CDR1 and CDR2 are SGHNT and YYREEE (reference sequence). CDR3 amino acids: CASSPGLVGDTQYF. CDR3 nucleotides: TGTGCCAGCAGCCCGGGACTCGTGGGAGATACGCAGTATTTT.

This sequence joins TRBV4-3 and TRBJ1-2; 9 bases fit TRBD1. CDR1 is LGHNA, CDR2 YSLEER, per germline. CDR3 length: 14 amino acids. The V gene end was trimmed by 4 bases and the J gene end by 7 bases; junction bases not matched to a gene: 7. CDR3 bases: TGCGCCAGCAGCCCCGTACAGGGGGCGGCTGGCTACACCTTC. This translates into CASSPVQGAAGYTF.